The rows below give T cell receptor beta chains drawn from one sample of a study of CD8+ T cells in alopecia areata. Some clones are missing from TCRdb's copy, which holds only in-frame ones; the method was immunoSEQ multiplex PCR. This table has over 100,000 clones, around 53% appearing once. The sample consisted of CD4+ T cells sorted from blood, taken at week 4, from a patient treated with tofacitinib. The source of these receptors is a human donor with alopecia areata. Both conserved end residues are part of each CDR3. The order of the fields is J gene, CDR3 length, clone size, D gene, V gene, CDR3 protein, CDR3 DNA. The D gene is left open where the match is weak. Size tells how often a clone was seen (once, few, many) or the class of an expanded clone, and some rows leave it out.

TRBJ2-7 | 15 | NA | NA | TRBV5-1 | CASSSARARSYEQYF | TGCGCCAGCAGCTCCGCGCGGGCAAGATCCTACGAGCAGTACTTC
TRBJ1-4 | 13 | NA | NA | TRBV29-1 | CSVGGATNEKLFF | TGCAGCGTTGGGGGGGCAACTAATGAAAAACTGTTTTTT
TRBJ2-7 | 12 | few | NA | TRBV7-3 | CASSSNRDEQYF | TGTGCCAGCAGCTCCAACAGGGACGAGCAGTACTTC
TRBJ2-3 | 14 | NA | TRBD1 | TRBV6-5 | CASSYTLGQGAQYF | TGTGCCAGCAGTTACACATTGGGACAGGGGGCGCAGTATTTT
TRBJ2-1 | 18 | NA | TRBD1 | TRBV27 | CASSFRPRSGQGYNEQFF | TGTGCCAGCAGTTTTCGGCCCCGGTCAGGACAGGGGTACAATGAGCAGTTCTTC
TRBJ1-2 | 14 | NA | NA | TRBV7-8 | CASSLAPDHMDYTF | TGTGCCAGCAGCTTAGCCCCAGACCATATGGACTACACCTTC
TRBJ1-3 | 13 | NA | NA | TRBV30 | CAWSLDIGNTIYF | TGTGCCTGGAGTTTGGACATCGGAAACACCATATATTTT
TRBJ1-3 | 14 | NA | TRBD1 | TRBV6-5 | CASSQGDRGNTIYF | TGTGCCAGCAGCCAGGGGGATCGTGGAAACACCATATATTTT
TRBJ2-1 | 15 | few | TRBD2 | TRBV9 | CASSAGTSRRDEQFF | TGTGCCAGCAGCGCCGGGACTAGCCGTCGGGATGAGCAGTTCTTC
TRBJ2-5 | 16 | few | NA | TRBV7-9 | CASSSGQVGVGETQYF | TGTGCCAGCAGCTCCGGACAAGTGGGAGTGGGGGAGACCCAGTACTTC
TRBJ2-6 | 16 | medium-sized | TRBD1 | TRBV6-5 | CASSYRTGFGANVLTF | TGTGCCAGCAGTTACAGGACAGGGTTTGGGGCCAACGTCCTGACTTTC
TRBJ2-7 | 12 | NA | NA | TRBV29-1 | CSVETGDWEQYF | TGCAGCGTTGAAACCGGGGATTGGGAGCAGTACTTC
TRBJ2-7 | 16 | NA | NA | TRBV30 | CAWSVSYTGLGNEQYF | TGTGCCTGGAGTGTGTCCTATACAGGGTTGGGAAACGAGCAGTACTTC
TRBJ2-2 | 16 | NA | NA | TRBV6-6 | CAAGSASGEGPGELFF | TGTGCCGCGGGGTCGGCAAGCGGCGAAGGCCCCGGGGAGCTGTTTTTT
TRBJ2-1 | 12 | few | NA | TRBV7-2 | CASSLVDREQFF | TGTGCCAGCAGCTTAGTCGACCGAGAGCAGTTCTTC
TRBJ1-2 | 15 | NA | TRBD1 | TRBV5-1 | CASSSSQGASYGYTF | TGCGCCAGCAGCTCTTCGCAGGGGGCATCCTATGGCTACACCTTC
TRBJ1-1 | 13 | NA | NA | TRBV30 | CAWSLTVNTEAFF | TGTGCCTGGAGTCTTACGGTGAACACTGAAGCTTTCTTT
TRBJ2-3 | 12 | NA | NA | TRBV30 | CAWCPSTDTQYF | TGTGCCTGGTGTCCTAGCACAGATACGCAGTATTTT
TRBJ1-4 | 16 | few | NA | TRBV18 | CASSLGPGSRGEKLFF | TGTGCCAGCTCTCTAGGACCAGGAAGCCGCGGGGAAAAACTGTTTTTT
TRBJ1-6 | 12 | NA | NA | TRBV6-6 | CASSRRNSPLHF | TGTGCCAGCAGTCGCAGAAATTCACCCCTCCACTTT
TRBJ1-1 | 13 | NA | NA | TRBV7-9 | CASSAYMNTEAFF | TGTGCCAGCAGCGCTTACATGAACACTGAAGCTTTCTTT
TRBJ2-1 | 11 | few | NA | TRBV20-1 | CSVNRVNEQFF | TGCAGTGTCAACAGGGTCAATGAGCAGTTCTTC
TRBJ1-4 | 12 | NA | NA | TRBV29-1 | CSVVSNNEKLFF | TGCAGCGTTGTCAGCAATAATGAAAAACTGTTTTTT
TRBJ1-1 | 14 | NA | TRBD1 | TRBV30 | CAWGLGQGNTEAFF | TGTGCCTGGGGGTTGGGACAGGGGAACACTGAAGCTTTCTTT
TRBJ2-3 | 16 | NA | NA | TRBV7-3 | CASSRSALSVTDTQYF | TGTGCCAGCAGCCGTTCCGCCCTGAGTGTCACAGATACGCAGTATTTT
TRBJ1-2 | 15 | NA | NA | TRBV13 | CASSLGARRPYGYTF | TGTGCCAGCAGCTTAGGAGCGCGCAGGCCCTATGGCTACACCTTC
TRBJ1-2 | 14 | NA | NA | TRBV18 | CASSPQGSNYGYTF | TGTGCCAGCTCACCACAGGGGTCTAACTATGGCTACACCTTC
TRBJ2-1 | 12 | few | TRBD1 | TRBV29-1 | CSGGQLYNEQFF | TGCAGCGGGGGACAGCTCTACAATGAGCAGTTCTTC
TRBJ2-7 | 12 | few | TRBD1 | TRBV29-1 | CSVGTGGHEQYF | TGCAGCGTGGGGACAGGGGGCCACGAGCAGTACTTC
TRBJ2-7 | 15 | NA | TRBD1 | TRBV30 | CAWNNRRQGGYEQYF | TGTGCCTGGAACAACCGCCGACAGGGTGGCTACGAGCAGTACTTC
TRBJ1-5 | 15 | NA | NA | TRBV19 | CASKRREDGNQPQHF | TGTGCCAGTAAACGGAGGGAGGACGGAAATCAGCCCCAGCATTTT
TRBJ1-3 | 13 | NA | NA | TRBV29-1 | CSAIGLPGNTIYF | TGCAGCGCCATAGGCCTCCCTGGAAACACCATATATTTT
TRBJ2-6 | 18 | few | TRBD1 | TRBV7-8 | CASSSRQGERSGANVLTF | TGTGCCAGCAGCTCTCGACAGGGAGAAAGGTCTGGGGCCAACGTCCTGACTTTC
TRBJ2-2 | 12 | NA | NA | TRBV29-1 | CGSSANTGELFF | TGCGGGTCTTCGGCCAACACCGGGGAGCTGTTTTTT
TRBJ2-7 | 13 | few | NA | TRBV9 | CASSVDGFYEQYF | TGTGCCAGCAGCGTAGATGGCTTCTACGAGCAGTACTTC
TRBJ2-5 | 12 | NA | NA | TRBV18 | CASRQLQETQYF | TGTGCCAGCCGACAGCTGCAAGAGACCCAGTACTTC
TRBJ2-7 | 14 | few | NA | TRBV5-4 | CASSSGGSSYEQYF | TGTGCCAGCAGCTCCGGGGGCAGCTCCTACGAGCAGTACTTC
TRBJ2-1 | 15 | NA | NA | TRBV11-2 | CASSLGRGSYNEQFF | TGTGCCAGCAGCTTAGGGCGGGGCTCCTACAATGAGCAGTTCTTC
TRBJ1-2 | 12 | NA | NA | TRBV6-5 | CASSYVDYGYTF | TGTGCCAGCAGTTACGTTGACTATGGCTACACCTTC
TRBJ2-7 | 14 | NA | NA | TRBV7-9 | CASSLARGTYEQYF | TGTGCCAGCAGCTTAGCGAGGGGGACCTACGAGCAGTACTTC
TRBJ1-2 | 14 | NA | NA | TRBV2 | CASSEKAGDYGYTF | TGTGCCAGCAGTGAAAAGGCCGGGGATTATGGCTACACCTTC
TRBJ1-2 | 13 | NA | NA | TRBV4-1 | CASSPQSNYGYTF | TGCGCCAGCAGCCCGCAGTCTAACTATGGCTACACCTTC
TRBJ1-2 | 12 | NA | NA | TRBV2 | CASRETGPGYTF | TGTGCCAGCAGGGAAACAGGGCCTGGCTACACCTTC
TRBJ2-3 | 16 | NA | NA | TRBV30 | CAWSVGHYISTDTQYF | TGTGCCTGGAGTGTCGGACACTACATTAGCACAGATACGCAGTATTTT
TRBJ1-2 | 14 | few | NA | TRBV23-1 | CASSQSTENYGYTF | TGCGCCAGCAGTCAATCGACGGAGAACTATGGCTACACCTTC